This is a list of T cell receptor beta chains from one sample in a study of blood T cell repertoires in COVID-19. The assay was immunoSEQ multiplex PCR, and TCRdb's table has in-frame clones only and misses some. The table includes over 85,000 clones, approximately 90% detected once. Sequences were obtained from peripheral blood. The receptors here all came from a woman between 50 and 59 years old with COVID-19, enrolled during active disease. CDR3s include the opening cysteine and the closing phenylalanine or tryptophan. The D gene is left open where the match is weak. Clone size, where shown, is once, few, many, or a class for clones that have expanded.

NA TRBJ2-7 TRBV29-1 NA CSVEERGTTYEQYF TGCAGCGTTGAAGAACGGGGGACGACCTACGAGCAGTACTTC
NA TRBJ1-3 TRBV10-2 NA CASSEGSGTGNTIYF TGCGCCAGCAGTGAGGGGTCAGGGACTGGAAACACCATATATTTT
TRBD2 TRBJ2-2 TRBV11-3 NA CASSLDLSGGNTGELFF TGTGCCAGCAGCTTAGATCTGAGCGGGGGGAACACCGGGGAGCTGTTTTTT
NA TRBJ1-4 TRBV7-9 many CASSVRGEVATNEKLFF TGTGCCAGCAGCGTTCGAGGGGAGGTTGCAACTAATGAAAAACTGTTTTTT
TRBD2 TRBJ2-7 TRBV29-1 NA CSDLAGAYEQYF TGCAGCGATCTAGCGGGGGCCTACGAGCAGTACTTC
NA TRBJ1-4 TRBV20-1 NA CKGQTNEKLFF TGCAAGGGGCAGACTAATGAAAAACTGTTTTTT
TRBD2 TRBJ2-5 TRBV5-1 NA CASSLGREETQYF TGCGCCAGCAGCCTCGGGAGGGAAGAGACCCAGTACTTC
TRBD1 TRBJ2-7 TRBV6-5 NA CASSYEGTETYEQYF TGTGCCAGCAGTTACGAAGGGACAGAGACCTACGAGCAGTACTTC
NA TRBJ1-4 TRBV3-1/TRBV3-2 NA CASSLTTGQEKLFF TGTGCCAGCAGCTTAACGACAGGCCAAGAAAAACTGTTTTTT
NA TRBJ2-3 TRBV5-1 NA CASDGGPTDTQYF TGCGCCAGCGATGGCGGGCCCACAGATACGCAGTATTTT
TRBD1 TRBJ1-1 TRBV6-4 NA CASSDSDRGTEAFF TGTGCCAGCAGTGACTCTGACAGGGGGACTGAAGCTTTCTTT
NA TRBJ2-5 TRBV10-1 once CASSEANRETQYF TGCGCCAGCAGTGAGGCTAACCGAGAGACCCAGTACTTC
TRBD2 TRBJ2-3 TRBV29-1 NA CSVVLLLGTSGGAGTDTQYF TGCAGCGTTGTTTTGCTTTTAGGGACTAGCGGGGGGGCTGGCACAGATACGCAGTATTTT
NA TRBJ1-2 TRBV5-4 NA CASSPQGSLGAGYTF TGTGCCAGCAGCCCCCAGGGCTCCTTGGGTGCTGGCTACACCTTC
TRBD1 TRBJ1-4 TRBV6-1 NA CASSEGATGGKDKLFF TGTGCCAGCAGTGAGGGTGCAACAGGGGGTAAAGATAAACTGTTTTTT
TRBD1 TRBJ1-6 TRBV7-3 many CASSLTGINSPLHF TGTGCCAGCAGCTTGACAGGGATCAATTCACCCCTCCACTTT
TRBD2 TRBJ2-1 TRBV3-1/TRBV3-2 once CASSQDSSASGQYNEQFF TGTGCCAGCAGCCAAGATTCGTCGGCTAGCGGACAATACAATGAGCAGTTCTTC
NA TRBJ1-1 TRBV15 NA CATSREGAQNTEAFF TGTGCCACCAGCAGAGAGGGGGCCCAGAACACTGAAGCTTTCTTT
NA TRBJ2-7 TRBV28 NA CASSLPARPPYEQYF TGTGCCAGCAGCCTGCCCGCTAGGCCTCCCTACGAGCAGTACTTC
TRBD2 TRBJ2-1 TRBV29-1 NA CSVGGRLALHEQFF TGCAGCGTTGGTGGGAGACTAGCGTTGCATGAGCAGTTCTTC
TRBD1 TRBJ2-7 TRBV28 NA CASGSSDRDRGEVF TGTGCCAGCGGGAGTTCCGACCGGGACAGGGGAGAGGTCTTC
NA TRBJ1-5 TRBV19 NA CASRNRERNQPQHF TGTGCCAGTAGGAACAGGGAACGCAATCAGCCCCAGCATTTT
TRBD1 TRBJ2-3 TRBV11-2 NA CASSLTQGAGTDTQYF TGTGCCAGCAGCTTAACTCAGGGGGCCGGCACAGATACGCAGTATTTT
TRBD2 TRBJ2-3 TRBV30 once CAWSLTSGGYTQYF TGTGCCTGGAGTTTGACTAGCGGGGGATATACGCAGTATTTT
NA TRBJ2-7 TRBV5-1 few CASSLHLGYEQYF TGCGCCAGCAGCTTGCACCTCGGCTACGAGCAGTACTTC
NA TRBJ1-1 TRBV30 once CAWQGNTEAFF TGTGCCTGGCAGGGGAACACTGAAGCTTTCTTT
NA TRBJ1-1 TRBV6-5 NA CASSPGYRTEAFF TGTGCCAGCAGTCCCGGGTACCGGACTGAAGCTTTCTTT
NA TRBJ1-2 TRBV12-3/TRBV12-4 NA CATGDPGGGYTF TGTGCCACCGGTGACCCAGGAGGTGGCTACACCTTC
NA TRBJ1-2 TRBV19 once CASSPPWGRENYGYTF TGTGCCAGTAGTCCCCCCTGGGGCAGGGAAAACTATGGCTACACCTTC
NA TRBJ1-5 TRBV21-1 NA CASSKYPGSQAGNQPQHF TGTGCCAGCAGCAAATATCCGGGTAGTCAAGCAGGCAATCAGCCCCAGCATTTT
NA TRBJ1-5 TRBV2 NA CASSVVTFGQPQHF TGTGCCAGCAGTGTTGTAACTTTCGGTCAGCCCCAGCATTTT
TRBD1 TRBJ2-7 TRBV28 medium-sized CASSSPGQGTPPYEQYF TGTGCCAGCAGCAGTCCGGGACAGGGCACTCCACCCTACGAGCAGTACTTC